This T cell receptor beta chain was sequenced for a study of blood T cells in healthy people across ages. V was clipped by 3 bases and J by 3 bases, with 10 bases between them. There are 14 residues in the CDR3. Together with a sample-barcoded 5' primer, a J-beta primer mix was included in a second PCR lasting roughly 6 to 12 cycles. One entry per CDR3 protein, called by TCRdb with MiXCR from the 5' RACE reads. The data hold about 650,000 distinct CDR3 sequences, with roughly half observed a single time. This clonotype was seen repeatedly, ten times or more. Drawn from each donor were approximately 9.2 milliliters of peripheral blood.

This TCR derives from a woman older than 75 in good health. V usage is TRBV12-3 or TRBV12-4 and J usage is TRBJ2-3, with a possible D match to TRBD2 (6 bases). Input material: blood. CDR3 residues: CASSFAGRTDTQYF. In DNA, the CDR3 is TGTGCCAGCAGTTTCGCAGGGAGGACAGATACGCAGTATTTT.